This record covers a single T cell receptor (beta chain). This specimen belongs to a study of blood T cell repertoires in COVID-19. On the study more broadly: Some COVID-19 samples were acute and others convalescent; all came from the United States, Italy and Spain. In each case, the material was cDNA or gDNA derived from T cells, B-cell-depleted T cells, or PBMCs.

The repertoire was sequenced with immunoSEQ multiplex PCR; TCRdb's copy has only in-frame clones and lacks some. Among over 140,000 clones listed, roughly 79% were seen once. The length of the CDR3 is 16 residues. V was clipped by 0 bases and J by 0 bases; unmatched bases: 4. In germline, CDR1 is LGHDT, CDR2 YNNKEL (reference sequence). The V and J genes are TRBV3-1 (or the pseudogene TRBV3-2) and TRBJ2-5, with 7 bases aligning to TRBD1. The sequenced sample was PBMCs or T cells enriched from blood (not recorded which). This receptor was obtained from a woman aged 45-65 years who had recovered from COVID-19. As DNA, the CDR3 is TGTGCCAGCAGCCAAGAAGGAAGGGGGCACCAAGAGACCCAGTACTTC. Protein product: CASSQEGRGHQETQYF.